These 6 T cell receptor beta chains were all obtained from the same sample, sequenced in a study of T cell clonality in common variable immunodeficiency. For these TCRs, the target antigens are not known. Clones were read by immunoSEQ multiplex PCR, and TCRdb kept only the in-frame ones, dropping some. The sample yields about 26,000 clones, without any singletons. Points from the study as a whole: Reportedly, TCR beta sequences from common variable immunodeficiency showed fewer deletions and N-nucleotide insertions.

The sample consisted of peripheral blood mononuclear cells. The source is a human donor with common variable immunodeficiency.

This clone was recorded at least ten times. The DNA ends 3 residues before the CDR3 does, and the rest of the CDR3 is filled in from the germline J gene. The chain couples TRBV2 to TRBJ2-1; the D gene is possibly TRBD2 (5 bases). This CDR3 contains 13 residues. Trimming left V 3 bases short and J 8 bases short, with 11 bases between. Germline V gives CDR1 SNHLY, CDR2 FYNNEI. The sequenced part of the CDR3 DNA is TGTGCCAGCAGTGATTGGACTTCCCATGAG. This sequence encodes CASSDWTSHE. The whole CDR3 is CASSDWTSHEQFF.

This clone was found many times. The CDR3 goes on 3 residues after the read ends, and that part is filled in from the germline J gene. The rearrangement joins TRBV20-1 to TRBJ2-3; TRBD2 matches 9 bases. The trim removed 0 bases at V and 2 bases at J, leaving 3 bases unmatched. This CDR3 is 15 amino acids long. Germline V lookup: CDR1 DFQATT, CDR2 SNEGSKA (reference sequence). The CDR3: CSARDTSGHTDTQYF. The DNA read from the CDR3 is TGCAGTGCTAGAGATACTAGCGGGCACACAGATACG.

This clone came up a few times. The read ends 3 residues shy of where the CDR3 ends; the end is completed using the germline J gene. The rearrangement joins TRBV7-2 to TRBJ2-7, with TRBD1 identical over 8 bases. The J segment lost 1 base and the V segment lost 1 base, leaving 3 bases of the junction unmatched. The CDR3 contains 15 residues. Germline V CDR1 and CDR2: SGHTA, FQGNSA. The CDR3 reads CASSLVRTGSYEQYF. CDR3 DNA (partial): TGTGCCAGCAGCTTAGTTAGGACAGGGTCCTACGAG.

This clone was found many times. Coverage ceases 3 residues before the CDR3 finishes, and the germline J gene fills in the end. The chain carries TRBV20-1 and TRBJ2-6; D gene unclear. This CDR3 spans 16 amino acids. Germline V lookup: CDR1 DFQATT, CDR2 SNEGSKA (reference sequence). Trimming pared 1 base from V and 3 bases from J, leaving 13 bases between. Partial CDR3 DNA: TGCAGTGCTAGAGGGGCTCGCCCTTTTGGGGCCAACGTC. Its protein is CSARGARPFGANV. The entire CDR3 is CSARGARPFGANVLTF.

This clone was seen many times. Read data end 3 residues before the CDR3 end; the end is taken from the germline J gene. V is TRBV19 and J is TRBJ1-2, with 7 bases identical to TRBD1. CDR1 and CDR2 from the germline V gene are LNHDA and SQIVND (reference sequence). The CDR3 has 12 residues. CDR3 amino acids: CASSDRAFGYTF. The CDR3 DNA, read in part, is TGTGCCAGTAGTGACAGGGCCTTCGGC.

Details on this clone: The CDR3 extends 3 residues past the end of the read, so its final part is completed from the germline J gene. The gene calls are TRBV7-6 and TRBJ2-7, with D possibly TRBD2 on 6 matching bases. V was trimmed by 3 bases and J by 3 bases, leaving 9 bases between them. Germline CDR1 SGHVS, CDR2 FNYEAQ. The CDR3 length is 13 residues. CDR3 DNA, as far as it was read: TGTGCCAGCAGCTTTGGGGGGTACTACGAG. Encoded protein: CASSFGGYYE. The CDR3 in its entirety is CASSFGGYYEQYF.